This T cell receptor beta chain was captured by sequencing in a study of T cell repertoires in cytomegalovirus infection. Study-level background: The public TCR beta signatures pointed to both CMV infection and matching HLA type. General observations from the study: Carriers of CMV plus the relevant HLA were identified by cumulative public TCR beta family frequency. Ex vivo responses were dominated by HLA-C-restricted CMV-specific TCR beta clonotypes.

This clonotype was picked up many times. Its specificity is not known. TCRdb ran MiXCR on the reads and lists one entry per CDR3 protein. The table lists roughly 860,000 distinct CDR3 sequences, less than 35% of them singletons, with approximately 13% in the top ten. The origin of this receptor is a human donor in good health (CMV status not recorded). Some clones in this sample may be carry-over from other donors' samples. Sequences were derived from cultured CD8+ T cells from PBMCs, sampled from culture after CMV antigen stimulation.

CDR3 coding DNA: TGCGCCAGCAGCCAAGATTCCAGGGGTAGGGCCGGGGAGCTGTTTTTT. As protein: CASSQDSRGRAGELFF. The rearrangement joins TRBV4-3 to TRBJ2-2; TRBD1 is a possible D gene (6 bases). CDR3 size: 16 residues. Germline-derived CDR1 and CDR2 are LGHNA and YSLEER. The V gene lost 0 bases and the J gene lost 6 bases, with 14 bases spanning the gap.